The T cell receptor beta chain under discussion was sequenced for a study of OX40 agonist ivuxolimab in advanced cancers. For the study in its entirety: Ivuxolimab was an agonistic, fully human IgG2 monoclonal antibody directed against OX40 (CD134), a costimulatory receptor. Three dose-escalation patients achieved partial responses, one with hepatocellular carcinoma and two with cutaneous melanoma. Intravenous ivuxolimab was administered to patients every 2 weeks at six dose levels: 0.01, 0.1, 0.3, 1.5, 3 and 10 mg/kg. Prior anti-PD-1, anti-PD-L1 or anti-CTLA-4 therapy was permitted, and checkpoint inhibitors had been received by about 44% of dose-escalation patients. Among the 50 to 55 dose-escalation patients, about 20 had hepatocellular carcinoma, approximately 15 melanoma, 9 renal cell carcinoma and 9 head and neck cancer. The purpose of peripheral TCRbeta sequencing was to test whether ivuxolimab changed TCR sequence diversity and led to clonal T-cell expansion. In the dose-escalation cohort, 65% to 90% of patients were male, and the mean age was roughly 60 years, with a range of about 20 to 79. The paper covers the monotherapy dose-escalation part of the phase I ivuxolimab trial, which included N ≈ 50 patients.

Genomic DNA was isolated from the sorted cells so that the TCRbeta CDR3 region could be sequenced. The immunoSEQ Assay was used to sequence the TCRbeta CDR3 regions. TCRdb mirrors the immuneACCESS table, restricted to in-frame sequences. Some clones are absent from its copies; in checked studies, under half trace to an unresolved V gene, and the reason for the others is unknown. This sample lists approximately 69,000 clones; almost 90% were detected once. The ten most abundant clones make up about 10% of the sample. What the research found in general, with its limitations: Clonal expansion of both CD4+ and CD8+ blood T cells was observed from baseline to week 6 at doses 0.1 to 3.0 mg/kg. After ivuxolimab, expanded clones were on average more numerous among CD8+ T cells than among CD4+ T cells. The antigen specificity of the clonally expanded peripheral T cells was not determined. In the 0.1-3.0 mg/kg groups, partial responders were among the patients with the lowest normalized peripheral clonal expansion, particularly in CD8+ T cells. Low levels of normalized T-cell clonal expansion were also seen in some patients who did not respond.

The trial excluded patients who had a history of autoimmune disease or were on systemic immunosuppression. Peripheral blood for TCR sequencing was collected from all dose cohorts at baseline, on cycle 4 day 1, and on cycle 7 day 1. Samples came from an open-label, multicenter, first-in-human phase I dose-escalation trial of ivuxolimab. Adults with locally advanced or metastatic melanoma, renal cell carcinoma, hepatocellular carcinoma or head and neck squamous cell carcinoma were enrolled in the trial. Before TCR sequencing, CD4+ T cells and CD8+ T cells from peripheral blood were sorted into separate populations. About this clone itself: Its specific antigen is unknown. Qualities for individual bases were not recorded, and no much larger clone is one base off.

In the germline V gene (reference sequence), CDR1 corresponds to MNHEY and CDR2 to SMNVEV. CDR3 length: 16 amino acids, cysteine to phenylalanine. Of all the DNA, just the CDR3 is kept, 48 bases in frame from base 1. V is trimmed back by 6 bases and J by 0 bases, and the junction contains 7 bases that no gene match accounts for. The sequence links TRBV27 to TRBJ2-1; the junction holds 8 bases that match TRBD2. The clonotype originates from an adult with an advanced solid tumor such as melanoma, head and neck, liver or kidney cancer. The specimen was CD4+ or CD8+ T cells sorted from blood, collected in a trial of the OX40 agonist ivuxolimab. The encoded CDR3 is CASSSTSGTSYNEQFF. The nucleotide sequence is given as TGTGCCAGCAGCTCTACTAGCGGAACCTCCTACAATGAGCAGTTCTTC.